This T cell receptor (beta chain) originates from a study of monozygotic twins with inflammatory bowel disease. Notes on the study in general: IBD patients carried less diverse TCRbeta repertoires (inverse Simpson) than healthy co-twins. IBD patients exhibited fewer clonotypes shared with other individuals than healthy twins, particularly with disease activity.

About this clonotype itself: The antigen is undetermined.

The CDR3 sequence is 12 residues long. TCRdb derives one entry per CDR3 protein from the 5' RACE reads, leaving out DNA. The listing records over 150,000 distinct CDR3 sequences. The chain is built from TRBV12-3 or TRBV12-4 and TRBJ2-7. The sample comprised blood. The origin of this receptor is a human donor with ulcerative colitis or Crohn's disease, or a healthy co-twin of an affected twin (not recorded which). CDR3 in amino acids: CASSPTSYEQYF.